These T cell receptor beta chains were read from a single sample in a study of blood T cell repertoires in COVID-19. The data were produced by immunoSEQ multiplex PCR, yet TCRdb's version contains in-frame clones alone and is incomplete. The table shows almost 250,000 clones, with 86% occurring only once. Source material: peripheral blood. The receptors shown here come from a woman aged 80 or over with COVID-19, enrolled during active disease. The CDR3 runs from the conserved cysteine through the conserved F or W. D genes are given only for firm matches. Clone size appears in some rows only: once, few, many, or a class for an expanded clone.

>few|TRBJ1-1|TRBD1|TRBV28
TGTGCCATCACATTGCCCGAATACAGGGGGAGAGCTTTCTTT
CAITLPEYRGRAFF
>once|TRBJ1-4|-|TRBV5-6
TGTGCCAGCAGCTTCGGACAGAACCAGGGTGAAAAACTGTTTTTT
CASSFGQNQGEKLFF
>-|TRBJ2-3|TRBD1|TRBV10-1
TGCGCCAGCCAGGACAGGGGGCGTACAGATACGCAGTATTTT
CASQDRGRTDTQYF
>once|TRBJ1-6|-|TRBV6-5
TGTGCCAGCAGTTCCAGGGCTCTGAATTCACCCCTCCACTTT
CASSSRALNSPLHF
>-|TRBJ2-5|TRBD2|TRBV6-6
TGTGCCAGCGCAGCGGGGGGGCTAGGGGAGACCCAGTACTTC
CASAAGGLGETQYF
>-|TRBJ2-7|TRBD1|TRBV9
TGTGCCAGCAGCGTAGCTCTGGACAGGGTAGGCGAGCAGTACTTC
CASSVALDRVGEQYF
>-|TRBJ2-5|-|TRBV5-4
TGTGCCAGCAGCTTACGAACAGGGCTCGAGACCCAGTACTTC
CASSLRTGLETQYF
>-|TRBJ1-6|-|TRBV19
TGTGCCAGTAGCGAGTCCAATTCACCCCTCCACTTT
CASSESNSPLHF
>once|TRBJ1-3|-|TRBV7-2
TGTGCCAGCAGCCCGACACTCTCTGGAAACACCATATATTTT
CASSPTLSGNTIYF
>-|TRBJ2-5|-|TRBV7-9
TGTGCCAGCAGCTTGGAGGGGTTATCGCGGGAGACCCAGTACTTC
CASSLEGLSRETQYF
>-|TRBJ2-3|-|TRBV7-2
TGTGCCAGCAGCTTAATCGGGTCCCGAGATACGCAGTATTTT
CASSLIGSRDTQYF
>-|TRBJ2-3|-|TRBV7-3
TGTGCCAGCAGCGTAGGGGTTAGCACAGATACGCAGTATTTT
CASSVGVSTDTQYF
>-|TRBJ1-1|-|TRBV5-4
TGTGCCAGCAGCTTTCATAACACTGAAGCTTTCTTT
CASSFHNTEAFF
>-|TRBJ1-1|TRBD1|TRBV14
TGTGCCAGCAGCCCCGCCGGGACAGGAGCCAACACTGAAGCTTTCTTT
CASSPAGTGANTEAFF
>-|TRBJ2-3|TRBD2|TRBV11-2
TGTGCCAGCAGCTTATTAGCGGGCCCTAGCACAGATACGCAGTATTTT
CASSLLAGPSTDTQYF
>-|TRBJ1-6|-|TRBV4-3
TGCGCCAGCAGCCAAGGCTCGGGGGTCTATAATTCACCCCTCCACTTT
CASSQGSGVYNSPLHF
>-|TRBJ1-2|-|TRBV14
TGTGCCAGCAGCCGATCTAAGGCGGGGGCGAACTATGGCTACACCTTC
CASSRSKAGANYGYTF
>-|TRBJ1-1|-|TRBV7-9
TGTGCCAGCAGCTCCCGAGCGGGAGAGAACACTGAAGCTTTCTTT
CASSSRAGENTEAFF